The 18 T cell receptor beta chains reported below all come from one sample, sequenced in a study of OX40 agonist ivuxolimab in advanced cancers. Measured with immunoSEQ multiplex PCR; TCRdb has only the in-frame clones, and not every one. The table lists approximately 82,000 clones, less than 90% of them singletons. The input for sequencing was CD4+ or CD8+ T cells sorted from blood, taken in a trial of the OX40 agonist ivuxolimab. All receptors derive from an adult with an advanced solid tumor such as melanoma, head and neck, liver or kidney cancer.

Only one count was recorded for this clone. The CDR3 reads CASSSPPGRGESYEQYF. DNA for the CDR3: TGTGCCAGCAGTTCGCCCCCGGGGAGGGGGGAGTCCTACGAGCAGTACTTC. The V call is TRBV27, the J call TRBJ2-7; a weak D match, TRBD2 (7 bases). Germline CDR1 and CDR2: MNHEY and SMNVEV (reference sequence). Trimming removed 4 bases from V and 1 base from J, with 20 bases in between. This CDR3 spans 17 amino acids.

The chain is built from TRBV11-1 and TRBJ2-7; D may match TRBD1 or TRBD2 (5 bases each). The CDR3 is 15 amino acids. CDR1 and CDR2 (germline): SGHAT, FQDESV (reference sequence). Trimming left V 6 bases short and J 4 bases short, with 19 bases between. CDR3 residues: CASSSPRGRKYEQYF. In nucleotides, the CDR3 is TGTGCCAGCAGTTCCCCTAGGGGACGGAAATACGAGCAGTACTTC.

This clone occurred once. This chain connects TRBV6-1 to TRBJ2-3; D perhaps matches TRBD1 (6 bases). The V and J ends lost 6 bases and 0 bases respectively, with 13 bases between them. Germline V lookup: CDR1 MNHNS, CDR2 SASEGT. CDR3 length equals 15 residues. This chain's CDR3 is CASRLGASSTDTQYF. The CDR3, as DNA: TGTGCCAGCAGACTGGGGGCCAGTAGCACAGATACGCAGTATTTT.

This chain links TRBV29-1 with TRBJ2-3, with TRBD1 identical over 8 bases. V gave up 0 bases and J gave up 2 bases; unmatched junction bases: 10. The CDR3 totals 17 residues. Germline-derived CDR1 and CDR2 are SQVTM and ANQGSEA. CDR3: CSVEDRIGRGLTDTQYF. The CDR3 coding sequence is TGCAGCGTTGAAGATAGGATAGGCAGGGGGCTCACAGATACGCAGTATTTT.

The chain has TRBV9 and TRBJ2-3, with 10 bases aligning to TRBD2. The CDR3 has 17 residues. With V trimmed by 0 bases and J by 0 bases, 4 bases remained unmatched. CDR1 SGDLS and CDR2 YYNGEE come from the germline V gene. The CDR3 nucleotides are TGTGCCAGCAGCGTAGGTAATAGCGGGGGGAGCACAGATACGCAGTATTTT. Translating gives CASSVGNSGGSTDTQYF.

The table lists this clone with a few counts. The rearrangement uses TRBV7-6 and TRBJ2-5; 7 positions match TRBD1. The CDR3 runs 17 residues. J lost 1 base, V lost 4 bases, and 12 bases had no gene match. Germline V gives CDR1 SGHVS, CDR2 FNYEAQ. The CDR3: CASSSQTGVLAQETQYF. The CDR3 region has the DNA TGTGCCAGCAGCTCACAAACAGGGGTGTTGGCCCAAGAGACCCAGTACTTC.

The V and J genes are TRBV5-6 and TRBJ2-3; D unclear. V was cut by 0 bases and J by 4 bases, with 6 bases left in between. This CDR3 region has 13 residues. CDR1 and CDR2 (germline): SGHDT, YYEEEE. The CDR3 is CASSLGQADTQYF. CDR3 DNA sequence: TGTGCCAGCAGCTTGGGGCAAGCAGATACGCAGTATTTT.

This chain uses TRBV7-2 with TRBJ2-3; 14 bases align to TRBD2. J was trimmed by 11 bases and V by 5 bases; bases with no gene match: 18. The V gene's germline CDR1 is SGHTA and CDR2 FQGNSA. There are 18 residues in the CDR3. CDR3: CASSPGRGTSGGGGVQYF. In nucleotides, the CDR3 is TGTGCCAGCAGCCCCGGGAGGGGGACTAGCGGGGGCGGCGGGGTGCAGTATTTT.

This clone was detected only a few times. The chain combines TRBV6-6 with TRBJ2-7; 11 positions match TRBD1. The V and J ends lost 6 bases and 4 bases, in that order; junction bases with no gene match: 8. The germline V gene encodes CDR1 MNHNY and CDR2 SVGAGI (reference sequence). There are 15 residues in the CDR3. CDR3 sequence reads: CASRRPGQGGYEQYF. The CDR3, as DNA: TGTGCCAGCAGGCGACCGGGACAGGGGGGATACGAGCAGTACTTC.

Written as DNA, the CDR3 is TGTGCCAGCTCACCCGGACCGTTCCGCGAGCAGTACTTC. This translates into CASSPGPFREQYF. V usage is TRBV18 and J usage is TRBJ2-7; D call uncertain. Per the germline V gene, CDR1 is KGHSH and CDR2 is LQKENI. Trimming left V 3 bases short and J 6 bases short, with 12 bases between. The CDR3 has 13 residues. The full variable domain, with the rest looked up from reference TRBV18 and TRBJ2-7, is NAGVMQNPRHLVRRRGQEARLRCSPMKGHSHVYWYRQLPEEGLKFMVYLQKENIIDESGMPKERFSAEFPKEGPSILRIQQVVRGDSAAYFCASSPGPFREQYFGPGTRLTVT.

This clone has just a few counts. This sequence joins TRBV7-2 and TRBJ1-1, with D possibly TRBD1 on 5 matching bases. V gave up 5 bases and J gave up 1 base, with 14 bases separating them. The CDR3 covers 15 residues. Germline V CDR1 and CDR2: SGHTA, FQGNSA. CDR3 sequence reads: CASSPSPRGNTEAFF. The DNA for the CDR3 is TGTGCCAGCAGCCCGTCCCCGAGGGGGAACACTGAAGCTTTCTTT.

This clone was picked up one time. The chain employs TRBV9 and TRBJ2-7, with a weak D call TRBD1 (5 bases). Trimming stripped 0 bases from V and 2 bases from J, with 9 bases between. The CDR3 has 14 amino acids. Germline V gene lookup returns CDR1 SGDLS and CDR2 YYNGEE. Written as DNA, the CDR3 is TGTGCCAGCAGCGTAGAACAGGCTACCTACGAGCAGTACTTC. Translation: CASSVEQATYEQYF.

This sequence joins TRBV27 and TRBJ1-4; a possible D gene is TRBD1 (6 bases). This CDR3 comprises 14 residues. Trimming shortened V by 5 bases and J by 5 bases, and 12 bases separated the two germline ends. The V gene's germline CDR1 is MNHEY and CDR2 SMNVEV (reference sequence). The CDR3 protein is CASSKQGGNEKLFF. CDR3 sequence (DNA): TGTGCCAGCAGTAAACAGGGAGGGAATGAAAAACTGTTTTTT. The variable domain in full, with the rest retrieved from reference TRBV27 and TRBJ1-4, is EAQVTQNPRYLITVTGKKLTVTCSQNMNHEYMSWYRQDPGLGLRQIYYSMNVEVTDKGDVPEGYKVSRKEKRNFPLILESPSPNQTSLYFCASSKQGGNEKLFFGSGTQLSVL.

The rearrangement uses TRBV30 and TRBJ2-7, with TRBD2 matching over 7 bases. The length of the CDR3 is 15 residues. The V segment lost 2 bases and the J segment 1 base; nucleotides outside the gene matches: 8. Germline loops: CDR1 GTSNPN, CDR2 SVGIG (reference sequence). CDR3 coding DNA: TGTGCCTGGAGTAGAGAGGTCGGGGGGTCCTACGAGCAGTACTTC. Encoded protein: CAWSREVGGSYEQYF.

The rearrangement uses TRBV11-2 and TRBJ1-4; D gene ambiguous. CDR3 size: 13 residues. V was trimmed by 2 bases and J by 5 bases, leaving 6 bases between them. Germline values: CDR1 SGHAT, CDR2 FQNNGV. The CDR3 DNA follows: TGTGCCAGCAGCTTAAACCGGAATGAAAAACTGTTTTTT. This translates into CASSLNRNEKLFF.

This clone showed up just once. The V call is TRBV19, the J call TRBJ1-5; 7 nucleotides line up with TRBD1. Losses at the gene ends were 6 bases for V and 9 bases for J; bases not matched to a gene: 8. Germline CDR1 reads LNHDA; CDR2 reads SQIVND (reference sequence). CDR3 length: 13 amino acids. This CDR3 reads CASRDRELGPQHF. CDR3 nucleotides: TGTGCCAGTAGAGACAGGGAGTTGGGGCCCCAGCATTTT. The variable domain in full, with the rest retrieved from reference TRBV19 and TRBJ1-5, is DGGITQSPKYLFRKEGQNVTLSCEQNLNHDAMYWYRQDPGQGLRLIYYSQIVNDFQKGDIAEGYSVSREKKESFPLTVTSAQKNPTAFYLCASRDRELGPQHFGDGTRLSIL.

The count of this clone is one. The chain is built from TRBV19 and TRBJ2-5; 8 bases fit TRBD2. The CDR3 runs to 13 residues. Germline lookup yields CDR1 LNHDA and CDR2 SQIVND (reference sequence). The ends lost 9 bases at V and 1 base at J; junction bases unmatched: 4. The DNA of the CDR3 is TGTGCCAGCCAACTAGCGGTCCAAGAGACCCAGTACTTC. Translating it yields CASQLAVQETQYF.

In its sample, this clone was seen many times. The gene calls are TRBV11-2 and TRBJ1-2; D gene uncertain. This CDR3 is built from 11 residues. CDR1 is SGHAT, CDR2 FQNNGV, per germline. Trimming shortened V by 5 bases and J by 8 bases, and 9 bases separated the two germline ends. The CDR3: CASSPGGGYTF. The CDR3 bases are TGTGCCAGCAGCCCGGGAGGAGGCTACACCTTC.